One sample yielded the 10 T cell receptor beta chains listed below, sequenced in a study of T cell repertoires in cytomegalovirus infection. MiXCR was run by TCRdb on the reads, yielding one entry per CDR3 protein. The sample holds roughly 320,000 distinct CDR3 sequences; more than 8% are singletons and the top ten take about 3.9%. The sequenced material came from PBMCs. Every receptor here comes from a human donor in good health (CMV status not recorded). Some clones in this sample may be carry-over from other donors' samples.

This chain uses TRBV15 with TRBJ1-4, with TRBD1 matching over 9 bases. CDR3 length equals 15 residues. CDR1 is LNHNV and CDR2 is YYDKDF in the germline V gene (reference sequence). Trimming cost V 4 bases and J 4 bases; bases outside gene matches: 4. This CDR3 reads CATSTRQGGNEKLFF. CDR3 nucleotides: TGTGCCACCAGCACTAGACAGGGGGGTAATGAAAAACTGTTTTTT.

V and J are TRBV12-3 or TRBV12-4 and TRBJ1-3; perhaps TRBD1 as D (6 bases). The length of the CDR3 is 16 residues. Trimming pared 5 bases from V and 0 bases from J, leaving 14 bases between. Here the CDR3 reads CASSTSSGVSGNTIYF. CDR3 sequence (DNA): TGTGCCAGCAGTACATCGTCAGGGGTCTCTGGAAACACCATATATTTT.

This clonotype was picked up many times. V and J are TRBV7-6 and TRBJ2-5; D may be TRBD1 (6 bases). V shed 2 bases and J shed 0 bases, with 13 bases lying between them. Germline CDR1 is SGHVS and CDR2 is FNYEAQ. The CDR3 spans 16 residues. The CDR3 here is CASSLNGQRNQETQYF. CDR3 bases: TGTGCCAGCAGCTTAAACGGACAGCGAAACCAAGAGACCCAGTACTTC.

This clonotype occurred many times. This chain links TRBV7-2 with TRBJ2-3; possible D gene TRBD2, 6 bases. This CDR3 is built from 13 residues. V was pared by 5 bases and J by 6 bases, with 12 bases between. CDR1 is SGHTA, CDR2 FQGNSA, per germline. Written as DNA, the CDR3 is TGTGCCAGCAGCGTCAGCCGGGGGGATACGCAGTATTTT. Translation gives CASSVSRGDTQYF.

This clonotype was counted many times. This chain links TRBV7-3 with TRBJ2-7; D may be TRBD2 (6 bases). Trimming left V 2 bases short and J 2 bases short, with 13 bases between. The CDR3 sequence is 15 residues long. Germline-derived CDR1 and CDR2 are SGHTA and FQGTGA. As DNA, the CDR3 is TGTGCCAGCAGCTTACGATGGACTATTGCCTACGAGCAGTACTTC. This encodes CASSLRWTIAYEQYF. Using reference TRBV7-3 and TRBJ2-7 for the parts outside the CDR3, the full variable domain is GAGVSQTPSNKVTEKGKYVELRCDPISGHTALYWYRQSLGQGPEFLIYFQGTGAADDSGLPNDRFFAVRPEGSVSTLKIQRTERGDSAVYLCASSLRWTIAYEQYFGPGTRLTVT.

This clonotype was counted at least ten times. The V gene is TRBV7-2, the J gene TRBJ1-1; D may be TRBD1 (5 bases). In germline, CDR1 is SGHTA, CDR2 FQGNSA. The CDR3 consists of 13 residues. Trimming removed 5 bases at V and 6 bases at J, with 13 bases between. The CDR3 here is CASSQQTVSEAFF. CDR3 in DNA: TGTGCCAGCAGCCAACAGACAGTATCTGAAGCTTTCTTT.

This chain uses TRBV9 with TRBJ2-1; 7 positions match TRBD1. Germline V CDR1 and CDR2: SGDLS, YYNGEE. The length of the CDR3 is 15 residues. The junction had 6 bases not matched to a gene; V was cut back by 4 bases and J by 2 bases. For the CDR3, the DNA is TGTGCCAGCAGCCCCCGGGACAGCCCCTACAATGAGCAGTTCTTC. As protein: CASSPRDSPYNEQFF.

V is TRBV15 and J is TRBJ1-6, with D perhaps TRBD1 (6 bases). CDR1 is LNHNV, CDR2 YYDKDF, per germline (reference sequence). V was shortened by 0 bases and J by 10 bases, with 10 bases between the two germline ends. CDR3 length: 14 residues. As DNA, the CDR3 is TGTGCCACCAGCAGAGAGGGGGCAAAATCACCCCTCCACTTT. The encoded protein is CATSREGAKSPLHF.

This clonotype was seen repeatedly, ten times or more. This chain links TRBV7-2 with TRBJ2-1; unclear D gene. Germline values: CDR1 SGHTA, CDR2 FQGNSA. The V end was cut by 5 bases, the J end by 6 bases, with 26 bases between. The CDR3 is 18 residues long. CDR3 in amino acids: CASSLDLLHARRANEQFF. CDR3 DNA sequence: TGTGCCAGCAGCCTAGATTTACTCCACGCCAGACGGGCCAATGAGCAGTTCTTC.

V and J are TRBV7-2 and TRBJ2-6; D unclear. This CDR3 has 17 amino acids. Germline loops: CDR1 SGHTA, CDR2 FQGNSA. Trimming left V 3 bases short and J 0 bases short, with 12 bases between. The CDR3 is CASSLGITTSGANVLTF. As DNA, the CDR3 is TGTGCCAGCAGCTTGGGAATAACAACCTCTGGGGCCAACGTCCTGACTTTC.